The 16 T cell receptor beta chains listed next were all sequenced from one sample in a study of cytotoxic CD8 clonotypes in ibrutinib-treated CLL. Assay used: immunoSEQ multiplex PCR; TCRdb lists only in-frame clones, some missing. The sample shows 40,000 or so clones, approximately 65% of them seen only once. This material consisted of PBMCs, taken after 24 months of ibrutinib treatment. The receptors originated from a human donor with chronic lymphocytic leukemia.

This clone was counted a few times. This sequence joins TRBV6-1 and TRBJ1-5, with unresolved D. CDR1 and CDR2 from the germline V gene are MNHNS and SASEGT. The germline V and J ends were trimmed by 3 bases and 0 bases, with 15 bases remaining between them. There are 17 residues in the CDR3. CDR3 sequence: CASSDRRLGYSNQPQHF. Written as DNA, the CDR3 is TGTGCCAGCAGTGACAGAAGGTTGGGATATAGCAATCAGCCCCAGCATTTT.

The chain recombines TRBV10-3 with TRBJ2-5, with a tentative D call TRBD2 (6 bases). CDR3 length: 13 amino acids. Trimming removed 5 bases at V and 5 bases at J, with 12 bases between. Germline lookup yields CDR1 ENHRY and CDR2 SYGVKD. The CDR3 DNA is TGTGCCATCAGTAAGGAGGGCAGGGAGACCCAGTACTTC. Translated, it gives CAISKEGRETQYF.

The J gene is TRBJ2-7, the V gene TRBV19; 11 bases agree with TRBD2. Germline V CDR1 and CDR2: LNHDA, SQIVND (reference sequence). The CDR3 length is 16 residues. Germline trimming cut 5 bases from V and 9 bases from J; bases unmatched to any gene: 15. The CDR3 sequence is CASSWGLAEGPLWQYF. The CDR3 nucleotides are TGTGCCAGTAGTTGGGGACTAGCGGAGGGCCCGCTCTGGCAGTACTTC.

The rearrangement uses TRBV6-6 and TRBJ1-1; 7 nucleotides align to TRBD1. The J segment lost 0 bases and the V segment lost 6 bases, leaving 4 bases of the junction unmatched. Germline CDR1 reads MNHNY; CDR2 reads SVGAGI (reference sequence). CDR3 length: 14 residues. This chain's CDR3 is CASSRQGMNTEAFF. As DNA, the CDR3 is TGTGCCAGCAGCCGACAGGGCATGAACACTGAAGCTTTCTTT.

This clone was seen a few times. The chain carries TRBV7-3 and TRBJ2-3; tentative D call: TRBD2 (7 bases). The CDR3 sequence is 20 residues long. Between the trimmed V and J ends, which lost 6 bases and 2 bases, there was a span of 30 bases. Per the germline V gene, CDR1 is SGHTA and CDR2 is FQGTGA. The CDR3: CASRSPLLRPEGGDTDTQYF. The CDR3 region has the DNA TGTGCCAGCAGATCCCCGCTACTACGACCCGAAGGGGGGGACACAGATACGCAGTATTTT. Using reference TRBV7-3 and TRBJ2-3 for the parts outside the CDR3, the full variable domain is GAGVSQTPSNKVTEKGKYVELRCDPISGHTALYWYRQSLGQGPEFLIYFQGTGAADDSGLPNDRFFAVRPEGSVSTLKIQRTERGDSAVYLCASRSPLLRPEGGDTDTQYFGPGTRLTVL.

The chain is built from TRBV6-6 and TRBJ1-5; D not certain. The CDR3 has 13 amino acids. Trimming stripped 5 bases from V and 5 bases from J, with 10 bases between. Germline CDR1 reads MNHNY; CDR2 reads SVGAGI (reference sequence). The CDR3 sequence: CASSARGDQPQHF. The CDR3 DNA sequence: TGTGCCAGCAGTGCACGAGGCGATCAGCCCCAGCATTTT.

J is TRBJ2-3 and V is TRBV6-1, with 7 bases fitting TRBD2. The V segment lost 5 bases and the J segment 2 bases; nucleotides outside the gene matches: 7. Germline V gene data show CDR1 as MNHNS and CDR2 as SASEGT. CDR3 length: 15 residues. CDR3 coding DNA: TGTGCCAGCAGTCACTGGGACTACAACACAGATACGCAGTATTTT. It translates to CASSHWDYNTDTQYF.

This clone was seen a few times. The gene calls are TRBV6-1 and TRBJ2-3; D remains ambiguous. Looked up from germline, CDR1 is MNHNS and CDR2 is SASEGT. V was shortened by 3 bases and J by 2 bases, with 15 bases between the two germline ends. The CDR3 spans 16 residues. In DNA, the CDR3 is TGTGCCAGCAGTGAGAACCCAGCCTTAGCCACAGATACGCAGTATTTT. The encoded protein is CASSENPALATDTQYF.

This clone was counted only a few times. This CDR3 is CASSLVAGGAYNSPLHF. CDR3 nucleotide sequence: TGCGCCAGCAGCTTGGTTGCAGGGGGCGCCTATAATTCACCCCTCCACTTT. This chain uses TRBV5-1 with TRBJ1-6; TRBD1 matches at 8 bases. Germline assignment: CDR1 SGHRS and CDR2 YFSETQ. The CDR3 contains 17 residues. Germline trimming cut 0 bases from V and 2 bases from J; bases unmatched to any gene: 4.

The gene calls are TRBV4-1 and TRBJ2-3; the D gene is possibly TRBD2 (5 bases). The CDR3 has 13 residues. The V end lost 3 bases, the J end lost 4 bases, and 8 bases lay between the germline ends. Germline loops: CDR1 MGHRA, CDR2 YSYEKL. CDR3 sequence: CASSQPLADTQYF. The CDR3 nucleotides are TGCGCCAGCAGCCAGCCACTAGCAGATACGCAGTATTTT.

V is TRBV11-2 and J is TRBJ2-5; TRBD2 might be the D (7 bases). Germline CDR1 and CDR2: SGHAT and FQNNGV. The CDR3 runs 15 residues. Trimming removed 3 bases at V and 5 bases at J, with 16 bases between. This CDR3 is CASSLEGGAYETQYF. The CDR3 DNA reads TGTGCCAGCAGCTTGGAAGGGGGGGCGTATGAGACCCAGTACTTC.

The rearrangement joins TRBV7-3 to TRBJ2-1, with unresolved D. V lost 5 bases to trimming and J lost 7 bases, with 15 bases between them. Germline V lookup: CDR1 SGHTA, CDR2 FQGTGA. The CDR3 covers 14 residues. CDR3 in amino acids: CASSSDLYSNEQFF. As DNA, the CDR3 is TGTGCCAGCAGCAGTGACCTTTATTCGAATGAGCAGTTCTTC.

This clone was seen once. This rearrangement joins TRBV19 to TRBJ2-3; D may be TRBD1 or TRBD2 (5 bases each). This CDR3 has 14 amino acids. CDR1 and CDR2 (germline): LNHDA, SQIVND (reference sequence). V was trimmed by 5 bases and J by 2 bases, leaving 11 bases between them. CDR3 sequence reads: CASSSGDLTDTQYF. CDR3 nucleotides: TGTGCCAGTAGTTCCGGGGACCTCACAGATACGCAGTATTTT.

This clone was recorded a few times. This chain joins TRBV5-4 and TRBJ2-1, with a tentative D call TRBD1 (6 bases). V lost 0 bases and J lost 14, with 21 bases in between. CDR3 length: 15 amino acids. Germline values: CDR1 SGHNT, CDR2 YYREEE (reference sequence). CDR3 amino acids: CASSLAGAGSGGEFF. DNA for the CDR3: TGTGCCAGCAGCTTGGCAGGGGCTGGGTCTGGTGGTGAGTTCTTC. Complete variable domain (other parts from reference TRBV5-4 and TRBJ2-1): ETGVTQSPTHLIKTRGQQVTLRCSSQSGHNTVSWYQQALGQGPQFIFQYYREEENGRGNFPPRFSGLQFPNYSSELNVNALELDDSALYLCASSLAGAGSGGEFFGPGTRLTVL.

The chain has TRBV9 and TRBJ1-1; a weak D match, TRBD1 (6 bases). The CDR3 extends over 16 amino acids. Germline loops: CDR1 SGDLS, CDR2 YYNGEE. The V end lost 4 bases, the J end lost 6 bases, and 22 bases lay between the germline ends. The CDR3 DNA reads as TGTGCCAGCAGCCTTGGGGCCAGGGGAGGAAAGGCTGAAGCTTTCTTT. Amino acid sequence: CASSLGARGGKAEAFF.

The chain uses TRBV10-3 and TRBJ2-7, with D uncertain. Germline V gene lookup returns CDR1 ENHRY and CDR2 SYGVKD. The CDR3 runs to 15 residues. Trimming stripped 11 bases from V and 3 bases from J, with 23 bases between. The CDR3 sequence is CAARPGLATYYEQYF. CDR3 sequence (DNA): TGTGCCGCGCGACCGGGCCTGGCAACTTACTACGAGCAGTACTTC.